The 5 T cell receptor beta chains below come from one sample, sequenced in a study of beta chain features in type 1 diabetes (dated by TCRdb to the late 2010s). Overall study outcomes, separate from this receptor: In all four CD4+ subsets, TCRB CDR3 length was moderately but significantly shorter in type 1 diabetes patients.

The protocol used for the library was the immunoSEQ multiplex PCR assay. The entire amount of isolated RNA was reverse transcribed using the High Capacity cDNA Reverse Transcription Kit, so the sequenced TCRB transcripts were expressed ones. TCRdb re-hosts the immuneACCESS table, in-frame sequences only. Its copies lack some clones; in the studies checked, an unresolved V gene accounts for under half of them, and the cause for the rest is not known. In this sample the table shows hundreds of thousands of clones, about 14% of which occur a single time. Roughly 0.04% of the sample belongs to the ten largest clones. No antigen has been identified for these receptors. The sample was naive CD4+ T cells from blood. Explained via the paper, the cell subset or site label denotes: true naive CD4+ T cells. The origin of the receptors is a man between 18 and 29 years old with type 1 diabetes.

J is TRBJ2-2 and V is TRBV9; 8 bases are shared with TRBD1. The CDR3 is made up of 13 amino acids. The ends lost 6 bases at V and 6 bases at J; junction bases unmatched: 4. Germline V lookup: CDR1 SGDLS, CDR2 YYNGEE. The CDR3 here is CASNQDRAGELFF. The CDR3 DNA reads TGTGCCAGCAACCAGGACAGGGCCGGGGAGCTGTTTTTT.

The chain combines TRBV30 with TRBJ1-2; D is unclear. The CDR3 sequence is 11 residues long. The ends were cut back, 3 bases at V and 4 bases at J, with 6 bases in the middle. Germline values: CDR1 GTSNPN, CDR2 SVGIG (reference sequence). CDR3 residues: CAWRPFYGYTF. The CDR3 DNA reads TGTGCCTGGAGGCCCTTCTATGGCTACACCTTC.

This clone was seen more than once but under ten times. The J gene is TRBJ2-1, the V gene TRBV6-5; TRBD2 aligns across 7 bases. Germline V CDR1 and CDR2: MNHEY, SVGAGI. This CDR3 region has 16 residues. Unmatched junction bases numbered 8, after V lost 0 bases and J lost 6 bases. CDR3 DNA: TGTGCCAGCAGTTACTCGGCTGGCGGGAGTGTCAATGAGCAGTTCTTC. Amino acid sequence: CASSYSAGGSVNEQFF.

The chain has TRBV30 and TRBJ1-5, with 8 bases lining up with TRBD1. V lost 4 bases to trimming and J lost 5 bases; unmatched junction nucleotides: 10. CDR1 GTSNPN and CDR2 SVGIG come from the germline V gene (reference sequence). CDR3 length: 15 amino acids. The CDR3: CAWTPDRVVHQPQHF. The CDR3 coding sequence is TGTGCCTGGACCCCGGACAGGGTCGTGCATCAGCCCCAGCATTTT.

In its sample, this clone was seen a few times. The rearrangement joins TRBV30 to TRBJ2-2; possible D gene TRBD1, 7 bases. The CDR3 contains 13 residues. Trimming removed 8 bases from V and 5 bases from J, with 15 bases in between. Germline assignment: CDR1 GTSNPN and CDR2 SVGIG (reference sequence). The CDR3 DNA is TGTGCCGCCGCGCAGGGGGGAACCGGGGAGCTGTTTTTT. It yields the protein CAAAQGGTGELFF.